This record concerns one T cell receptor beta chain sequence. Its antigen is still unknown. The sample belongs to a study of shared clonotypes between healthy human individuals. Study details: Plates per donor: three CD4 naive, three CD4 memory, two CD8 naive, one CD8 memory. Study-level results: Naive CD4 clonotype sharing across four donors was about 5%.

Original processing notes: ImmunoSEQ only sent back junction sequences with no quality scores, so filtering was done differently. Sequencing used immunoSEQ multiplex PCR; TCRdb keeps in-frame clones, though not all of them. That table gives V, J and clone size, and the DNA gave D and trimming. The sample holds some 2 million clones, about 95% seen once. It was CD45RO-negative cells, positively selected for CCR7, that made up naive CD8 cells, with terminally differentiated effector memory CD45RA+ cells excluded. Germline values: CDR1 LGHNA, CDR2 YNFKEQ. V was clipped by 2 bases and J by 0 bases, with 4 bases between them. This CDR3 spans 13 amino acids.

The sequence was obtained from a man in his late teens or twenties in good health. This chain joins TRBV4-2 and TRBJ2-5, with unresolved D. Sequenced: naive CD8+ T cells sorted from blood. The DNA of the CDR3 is TGTGCCAGCAGCCAATGGGACCAAGAGACCCAGTACTTC. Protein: CASSQWDQETQYF.